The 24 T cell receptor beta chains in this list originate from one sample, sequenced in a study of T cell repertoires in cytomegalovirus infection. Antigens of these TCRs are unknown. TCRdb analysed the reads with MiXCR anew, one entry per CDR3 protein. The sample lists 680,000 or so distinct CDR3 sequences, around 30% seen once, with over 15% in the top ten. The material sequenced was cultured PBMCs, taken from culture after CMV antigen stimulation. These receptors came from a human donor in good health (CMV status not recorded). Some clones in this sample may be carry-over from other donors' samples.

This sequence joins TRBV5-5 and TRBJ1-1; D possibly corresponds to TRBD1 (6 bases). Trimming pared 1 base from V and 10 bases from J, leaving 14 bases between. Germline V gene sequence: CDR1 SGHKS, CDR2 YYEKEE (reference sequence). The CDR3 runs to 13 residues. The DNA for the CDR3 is TGTGCCAGCAGCTTGATGACAGGCGGAGGAGCTTTCTTT. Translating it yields CASSLMTGGGAFF.

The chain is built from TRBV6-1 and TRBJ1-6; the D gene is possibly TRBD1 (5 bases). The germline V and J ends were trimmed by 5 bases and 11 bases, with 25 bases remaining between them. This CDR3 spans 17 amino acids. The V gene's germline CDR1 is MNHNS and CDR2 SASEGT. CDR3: CASSSASIREEGAPLHF. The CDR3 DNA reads TGTGCCAGCAGTTCCGCCTCAATTAGGGAGGAAGGGGCACCCCTCCACTTT.

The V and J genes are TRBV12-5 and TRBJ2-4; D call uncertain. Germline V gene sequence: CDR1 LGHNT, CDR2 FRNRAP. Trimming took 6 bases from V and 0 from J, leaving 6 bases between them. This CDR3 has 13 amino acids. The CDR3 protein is CASGELAKNIQYF. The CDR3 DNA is TGTGCTAGTGGCGAGCTAGCCAAAAACATTCAGTACTTC. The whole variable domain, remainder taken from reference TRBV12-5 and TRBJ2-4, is DARVTQTPRHKVTEMGQEVTMRCQPILGHNTVFWYRQTMMQGLELLAYFRNRAPLDDSGMPKDRFSAEMPDATLATLKIQPSEPRDSAVYFCASGELAKNIQYFGAGTRLSVL.

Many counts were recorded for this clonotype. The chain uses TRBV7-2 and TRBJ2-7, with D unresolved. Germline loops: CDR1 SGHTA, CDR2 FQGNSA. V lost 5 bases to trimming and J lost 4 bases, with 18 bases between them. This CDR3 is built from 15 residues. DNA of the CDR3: TGTGCCAGCAGCCCCCCGCGCCTCGTTCTGTACGAGCAGTACTTC. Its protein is CASSPPRLVLYEQYF.

CDR3 sequence reads: CASSRRTEEAFF. The CDR3 DNA sequence: TGTGCCAGCAGCCGCAGGACAGAAGAAGCTTTCTTT. V usage is TRBV5-4 and J usage is TRBJ1-1; tentative D call: TRBD1 (6 bases). Germline assignment: CDR1 SGHNT and CDR2 YYREEE (reference sequence). V lost 4 bases, J lost 8 bases, and 12 bases lay in between. The CDR3 covers 12 residues. The full variable domain, rest sourced from reference TRBV5-4 and TRBJ1-1, is ETGVTQSPTHLIKTRGQQVTLRCSSQSGHNTVSWYQQALGQGPQFIFQYYREEENGRGNFPPRFSGLQFPNYSSELNVNALELDDSALYLCASSRRTEEAFFGQGTRLTVV.

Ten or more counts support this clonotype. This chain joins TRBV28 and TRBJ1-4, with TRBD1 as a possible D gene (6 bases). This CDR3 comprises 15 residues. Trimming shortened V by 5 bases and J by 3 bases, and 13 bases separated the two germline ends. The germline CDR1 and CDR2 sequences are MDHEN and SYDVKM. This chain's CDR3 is CASSATGRANEKLFF. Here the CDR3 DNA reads TGTGCCAGCAGTGCTACAGGGAGGGCTAATGAAAAACTGTTTTTT.

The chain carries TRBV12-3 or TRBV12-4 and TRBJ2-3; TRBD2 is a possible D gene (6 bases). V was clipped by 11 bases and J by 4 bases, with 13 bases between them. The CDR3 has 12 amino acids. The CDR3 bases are TGTGCCTGCCTGGGGGGTTCAGATACGCAGTATTTT. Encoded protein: CACLGGSDTQYF.

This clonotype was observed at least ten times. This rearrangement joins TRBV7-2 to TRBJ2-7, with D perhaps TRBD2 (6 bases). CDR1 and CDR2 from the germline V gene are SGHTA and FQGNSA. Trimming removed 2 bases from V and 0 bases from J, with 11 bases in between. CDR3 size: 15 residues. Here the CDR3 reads CASSLFRGSSYEQYF. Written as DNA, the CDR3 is TGTGCCAGCAGCTTATTCCGGGGGAGCTCCTACGAGCAGTACTTC.

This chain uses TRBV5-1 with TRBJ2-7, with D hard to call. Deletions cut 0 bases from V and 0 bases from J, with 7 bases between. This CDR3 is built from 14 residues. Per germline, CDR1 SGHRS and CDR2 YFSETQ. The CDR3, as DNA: TGCGCCAGCAGCTTGGAGCATCCCTCCTACGAGCAGTACTTC. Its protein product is CASSLEHPSYEQYF.

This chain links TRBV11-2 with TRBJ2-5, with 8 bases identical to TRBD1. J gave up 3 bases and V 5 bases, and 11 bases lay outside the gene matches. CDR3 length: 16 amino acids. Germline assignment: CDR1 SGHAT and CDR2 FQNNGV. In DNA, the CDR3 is TGTGCCAGCAGCACGCACGGGACAGGCAGTAAAGAGACCCAGTACTTC. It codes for CASSTHGTGSKETQYF.

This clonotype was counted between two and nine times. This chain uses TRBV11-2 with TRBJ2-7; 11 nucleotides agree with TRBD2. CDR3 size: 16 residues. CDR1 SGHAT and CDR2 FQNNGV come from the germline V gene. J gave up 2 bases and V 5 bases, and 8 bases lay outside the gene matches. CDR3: CASSRTLAGVTYEQYF. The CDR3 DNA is TGTGCCAGCAGCCGTACACTAGCGGGAGTAACCTACGAGCAGTACTTC. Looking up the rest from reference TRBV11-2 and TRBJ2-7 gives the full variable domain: EAGVAQSPRYKIIEKRQSVAFWCNPISGHATLYWYQQILGQGPKLLIQFQNNGVVDDSQLPKDRFSAERLKGVDSTLKIQPAKLEDSAVYLCASSRTLAGVTYEQYFGPGTRLTVT.

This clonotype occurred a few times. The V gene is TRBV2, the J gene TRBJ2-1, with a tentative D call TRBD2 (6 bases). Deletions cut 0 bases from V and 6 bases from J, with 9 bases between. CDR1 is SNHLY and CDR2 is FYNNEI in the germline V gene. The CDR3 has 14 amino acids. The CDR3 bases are TGTGCCAGCAGTGAAGCTGGAGGGGTCAATGAGCAGTTCTTC. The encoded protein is CASSEAGGVNEQFF.

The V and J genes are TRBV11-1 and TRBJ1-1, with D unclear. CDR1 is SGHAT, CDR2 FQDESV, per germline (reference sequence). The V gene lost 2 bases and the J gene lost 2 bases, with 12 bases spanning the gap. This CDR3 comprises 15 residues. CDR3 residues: CASSLMVGLNTEAFF. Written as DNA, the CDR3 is TGTGCCAGCAGCTTAATGGTAGGGCTCAACACTGAAGCTTTCTTT.

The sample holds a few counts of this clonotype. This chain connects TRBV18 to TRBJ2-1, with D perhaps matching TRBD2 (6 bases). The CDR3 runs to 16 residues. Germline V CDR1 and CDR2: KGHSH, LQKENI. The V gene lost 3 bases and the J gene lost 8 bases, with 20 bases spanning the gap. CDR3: CASSPNVGGGADEQFF. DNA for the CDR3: TGTGCCAGCTCACCCAACGTGGGAGGAGGGGCCGATGAGCAGTTCTTC.

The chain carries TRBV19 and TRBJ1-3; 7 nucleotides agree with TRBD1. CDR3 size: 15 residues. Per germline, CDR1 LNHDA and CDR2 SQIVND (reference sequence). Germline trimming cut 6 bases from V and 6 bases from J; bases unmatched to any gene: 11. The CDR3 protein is CASSGLGTAKNTIYF. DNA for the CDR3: TGTGCCAGTAGCGGACTTGGGACAGCCAAAAACACCATATATTTT.

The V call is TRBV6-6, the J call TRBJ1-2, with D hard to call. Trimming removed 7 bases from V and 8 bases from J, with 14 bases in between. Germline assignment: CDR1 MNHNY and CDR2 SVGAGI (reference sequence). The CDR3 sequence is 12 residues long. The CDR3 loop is CASTNGIAGYTF. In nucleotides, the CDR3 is TGTGCCAGCACTAACGGGATCGCGGGCTACACCTTC.

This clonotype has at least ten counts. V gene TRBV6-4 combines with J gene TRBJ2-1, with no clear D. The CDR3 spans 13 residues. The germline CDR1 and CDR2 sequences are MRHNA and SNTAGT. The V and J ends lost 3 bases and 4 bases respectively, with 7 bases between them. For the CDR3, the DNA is TGTGCCAGCAGTGATTCGGAGTACAATGAGCAGTTCTTC. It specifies CASSDSEYNEQFF.

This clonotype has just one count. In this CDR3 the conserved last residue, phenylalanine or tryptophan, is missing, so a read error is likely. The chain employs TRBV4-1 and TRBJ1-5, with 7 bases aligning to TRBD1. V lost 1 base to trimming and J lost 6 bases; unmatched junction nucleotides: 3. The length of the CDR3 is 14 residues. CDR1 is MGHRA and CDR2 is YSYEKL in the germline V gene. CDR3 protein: CASSQGQGAQPQHL. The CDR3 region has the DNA TGCGCCAGCAGCCAAGGACAGGGCGCTCAGCCCCAGCATCTT.

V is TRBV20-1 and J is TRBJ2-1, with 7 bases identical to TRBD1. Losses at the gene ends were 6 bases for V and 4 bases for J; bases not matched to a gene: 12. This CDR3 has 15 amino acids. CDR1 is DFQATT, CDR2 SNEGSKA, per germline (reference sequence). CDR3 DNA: TGCAGTGCGGAGCGTAGGGACAGCCCATACAATGAGCAGTTCTTC. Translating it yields CSAERRDSPYNEQFF.

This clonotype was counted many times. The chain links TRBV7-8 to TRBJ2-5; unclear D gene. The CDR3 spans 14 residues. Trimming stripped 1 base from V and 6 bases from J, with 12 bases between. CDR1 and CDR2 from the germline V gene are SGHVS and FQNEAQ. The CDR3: CASSLGRSGQTQYF. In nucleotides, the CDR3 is TGTGCCAGCAGCTTAGGAAGGTCTGGGCAGACCCAGTACTTC.

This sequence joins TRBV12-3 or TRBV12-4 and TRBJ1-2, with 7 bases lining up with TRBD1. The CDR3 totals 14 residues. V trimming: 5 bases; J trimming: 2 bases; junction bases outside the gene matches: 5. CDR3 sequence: CASSAPGQNYGYTF. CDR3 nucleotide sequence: TGTGCCAGCAGTGCCCCGGGACAGAACTATGGCTACACCTTC.

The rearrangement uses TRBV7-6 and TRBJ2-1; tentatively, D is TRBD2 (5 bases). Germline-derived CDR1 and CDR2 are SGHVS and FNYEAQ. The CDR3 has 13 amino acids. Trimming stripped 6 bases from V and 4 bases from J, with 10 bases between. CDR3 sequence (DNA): TGTGCCAGCAGGGTTAGCGAATACAATGAGCAGTTCTTC. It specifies CASRVSEYNEQFF.

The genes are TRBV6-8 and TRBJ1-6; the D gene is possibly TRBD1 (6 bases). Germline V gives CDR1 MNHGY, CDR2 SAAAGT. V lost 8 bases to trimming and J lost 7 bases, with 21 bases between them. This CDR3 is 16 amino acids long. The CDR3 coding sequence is TGTGCCAGCGGTCGAACTCCTGGACAGCCCAATTCACCCCTCCACTTT. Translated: CASGRTPGQPNSPLHF.

The CDR3 region has the DNA TGTGCCAGCAGCTTAGGCCCGACTCAATCCTACAATGAGCAGTTCTTC. As protein: CASSLGPTQSYNEQFF. The gene calls are TRBV7-2 and TRBJ2-1; D ambiguous. Germline assignment: CDR1 SGHTA and CDR2 FQGNSA. The CDR3 covers 16 residues. V lost 1 base to trimming and J lost 1 base, with 11 bases between them.